This T cell receptor (beta chain) was recovered during a study of blood T cell repertoires in COVID-19. Study context: Acute-phase and convalescent COVID-19 samples originated in the United States, Italy and Spain.

Per the original methods: Reference gene primer amplification yielded estimated nucleated cell counts. Some clones are missing from TCRdb's copy, which holds only in-frame ones; the method was immunoSEQ multiplex PCR. From that table come the V and J calls and clone size; the DNA was used to work out D and trimming. The sample holds about 68,000 clones, 70% to 90% seen once. With 4 bases removed from V and 7 bases from J, the gap between germline ends came to 10 bases. The V gene's germline CDR1 is SGHNT and CDR2 YYREEE (reference sequence). The CDR3 totals 12 residues. During active infection, Seattle patients enrolled and were then monitored through disease.

This rearrangement joins TRBV5-4 to TRBJ2-3; D not certain. This TCR came from a woman aged 50 to 65 with COVID-19, enrolled during active disease. Sequences were obtained from peripheral blood. The CDR3 sequence is CASSLRSHTQYF. The CDR3 coding sequence is TGTGCCAGCAGCCTCAGGTCCCATACGCAGTATTTT.